The TCR beta chain described here comes from a study of T-cell reconstitution after alpha-beta-depleted transplantation in children. V lost 1 base to trimming and J lost 3 bases, with 19 bases between them. CDR1 is DFQATT, CDR2 SNEGSKA, per germline (reference sequence). The CDR3 has 16 residues. The authors prepared the TCRbeta library with unique molecular identifiers. Using its own MiXCR run on the PCR reads, TCRdb lists one record per CDR3 protein. Among around 380,000 distinct CDR3 sequences, approximately 10% were seen once, and the ten largest hold about 5%. This TCR was recovered from a human donor who donated a stem cell graft to a child with acute myeloid leukemia. This chain uses TRBV20-1 with TRBJ2-7, with D possibly called TRBD1 or TRBD2 (6 bases each). Source: PBMCs from the stem cell graft donor, taken from the stem cell graft. The CDR3 spells CSARVLEVGGSYEQYF. DNA for the CDR3: TGCAGTGCTAGAGTACTAGAAGTGGGGGGCAGCTACGAGCAGTACTTC.